This T cell receptor (beta chain) was sequenced during a study of neurological immune-mediated disorders. Whole-study findings and limits: HTLV-1-associated myelopathy led in TCR clonal expansion, while multiple sclerosis ranked lowest, below healthy controls.

This clonotype was observed at least ten times. Antigen unknown. Sorted libraries were derived from about a million CD4+ or CD8+ T cells. TCRdb independently ran MiXCR on the 5' RACE reads; one entry per CDR3 protein. The repertoire holds some 16,000 distinct CDR3 sequences, with around 9% as singletons. V lost 6 bases, J lost 4 bases, and 7 bases stayed unmatched. Germline V CDR1 and CDR2: DFQATT, SNEGSKA (reference sequence). The CDR3 runs to 13 residues. This chain connects TRBV20-1 to TRBJ2-7; 9 positions match TRBD1. What was sequenced was CD8+ T cells from blood. The TCR originated in a man in his fifties or sixties in good health. The CDR3 nucleotides are TGCAGTGCGCACCGGGACAGGGCTTACGAGCAGTACTTC. Its translation is CSAHRDRAYEQYF.